A single sample gave rise to the 20 T cell receptor beta chains below, sequenced in a study of blood T cells in healthy people across ages. Together with a sample-barcoded 5' primer, a J-beta primer mix was included in a second PCR lasting roughly 6 to 12 cycles. From the 5' RACE reads, TCRdb called clonotypes with MiXCR, one entry per CDR3 protein. Of 1.5 million to 2 million distinct CDR3 sequences listed, around 48% are singletons. Sequencing input: blood. The receptors here all came from a woman in her 40s in good health.

Of note for this clonotype: The junction differs from germline at one of its ends, possibly a read error. The chain has TRBV6-5 and TRBJ2-5, with 10 bases aligning to TRBD1. The CDR3 sequence is 17 residues long. Germline V gene lookup returns CDR1 MNHEY and CDR2 SVGAGI. The CDR3 region is CASGYWGQGSVQETQYF. DNA of the CDR3: TGTGCCAGCGGTTACTGGGGACAGGGGTCGGTCCAAGAGACCCAGTACTTC.

V and J are TRBV20-1 and TRBJ1-2; D is perhaps TRBD1 (5 bases). V was cut by 6 bases and J by 1 base, with 21 bases left in between. The germline V gene has CDR1 DFQATT and CDR2 SNEGSKA (reference sequence). CDR3 length: 16 amino acids. This chain's CDR3 is CSAHVRTSLVNYGYTF. CDR3 sequence (DNA): TGCAGTGCCCACGTCCGGACATCGTTGGTTAACTATGGCTACACCTTC.

This clonotype was detected only a few times. The gene calls are TRBV5-1 and TRBJ2-7; the D gene could be TRBD1 or TRBD2 (5 bases each). The V and J ends lost 1 base and 0 bases respectively, with 11 bases between them. Germline assignment: CDR1 SGHRS and CDR2 YFSETQ. The CDR3 runs 15 residues. The CDR3 spells CASSLRDASSYEQYF. In DNA form, the CDR3 reads TGCGCCAGCAGCTTGCGGGACGCGAGCTCCTACGAGCAGTACTTC.

The chain carries TRBV28 and TRBJ1-4; 9 bases are shared with TRBD1. Germline-derived CDR1 and CDR2 are MDHEN and SYDVKM. This CDR3 is built from 15 residues. J was trimmed by 8 bases and V by 8 bases; bases with no gene match: 12. The CDR3 bases are TGTGCCAGCTGTACACCGGGACAGGGAGAAGAAAAACTGTTTTTT. Protein product: CASCTPGQGEEKLFF.

This CDR3 is CSARGPLPGLAMYEQFF. The DNA for the CDR3 is TGCAGTGCTAGAGGTCCCCTCCCGGGACTAGCGATGTATGAGCAGTTCTTC. V usage is TRBV20-1 and J usage is TRBJ2-1; TRBD2 aligns across 10 bases. The V segment lost 1 base and the J segment 8 bases; nucleotides outside the gene matches: 14. Germline V lookup: CDR1 DFQATT, CDR2 SNEGSKA (reference sequence). The CDR3 extends over 17 amino acids.

This clonotype has a single count. The V and J genes are TRBV15 and TRBJ2-5; TRBD1 aligns across 8 bases. The J call is uncertain, as TRBJ2-4 better fits the DNA end. The CDR3 has 17 residues. The V gene's germline CDR1 is LNHNV and CDR2 YYDKDF (reference sequence). The CDR3 is CATSRDGSTGVGHIQYF. As DNA, the CDR3 is TGTGCCACCAGCAGAGATGGGTCGACAGGGGTAGGGCACATTCAGTACTTC.

The rearrangement links TRBV24-1 to TRBJ2-1, with TRBD2 identical over 7 bases. The germline V gene has CDR1 KGHDR and CDR2 SFDVKD. With 5 bases clipped from V and 4 bases from J, the junction kept 4 bases outside the gene matches. This CDR3 has 14 amino acids. This CDR3 reads CATSGGGTYNEQFF. The CDR3 nucleotides read TGTGCCACCAGTGGCGGGGGAACTTACAATGAGCAGTTCTTC.

J is TRBJ2-7 and V is TRBV7-9, with 7 positions matching TRBD1. The CDR3 has 13 residues. After removal of 6 bases from V and 3 bases from J, the junction contained 5 bases not matched to a gene. Per the germline V gene, CDR1 is SEHNR and CDR2 is FQNEAQ (reference sequence). The CDR3 DNA is TGTGCCAGCAGAGCAAGACAGGGCTACGAGCAGTACTTC. Protein product: CASRARQGYEQYF.

The chain links TRBV7-2 to TRBJ2-7; 13 nucleotides agree with TRBD2. Trimming at V came to 3 bases and at J to 0 bases, leaving 2 bases not matched to a gene. The CDR3 loop spans 16 amino acids. Germline V lookup: CDR1 SGHTA, CDR2 FQGNSA. CDR3 region: CASSLTSGRNSYEQYF. CDR3 nucleotide sequence: TGTGCCAGCAGCTTGACTAGCGGGAGGAACTCCTACGAGCAGTACTTC.

This clonotype was detected once. This chain joins TRBV3-1 and TRBJ2-5; no definite D call. V lost 2 bases, J lost 2 bases, and 12 bases lay in between. The germline CDR1 and CDR2 sequences are LGHDT and YNNKEL (reference sequence). The CDR3 is 15 amino acids. CDR3 DNA sequence: TGTGCCAGCAGCCAACGGCCCAGGATGCAAGAGACCCAGTACTTC. This gives the protein CASSQRPRMQETQYF.

The chain combines TRBV11-2 with TRBJ1-6; no reliable D call. The CDR3 runs to 17 residues. Germline assignment: CDR1 SGHAT and CDR2 FQNNGV. The germline V and J ends were trimmed by 0 bases and 7 bases, with 16 bases remaining between them. CDR3 bases: TGTGCCAGCAGCTTAGATCAGGCGTTACTGTACAATTCACCCCTCCACTTT. Translation gives CASSLDQALLYNSPLHF. The whole variable domain, remainder taken from reference TRBV11-2 and TRBJ1-6, is EAGVAQSPRYKIIEKRQSVAFWCNPISGHATLYWYQQILGQGPKLLIQFQNNGVVDDSQLPKDRFSAERLKGVDSTLKIQPAKLEDSAVYLCASSLDQALLYNSPLHFGNGTRLTVT.

V is TRBV12-3 or TRBV12-4 and J is TRBJ2-7; D gene unclear. The end of the DNA aligns better with TRBJ2-5, so the J call may be wrong. This CDR3 contains 13 residues. The DNA of the CDR3 is TGTGCCAGCAGTCGCGGAAATCGGGAGACCCAGTACTTC. It specifies CASSRGNRETQYF.

The chain carries TRBV5-1 and TRBJ2-1, with 12 bases identical to TRBD2. In germline, CDR1 is SGHRS, CDR2 YFSETQ. The junction had 6 bases not matched to a gene; V was cut back by 1 base and J by 7 bases. The CDR3 consists of 16 residues. The CDR3, as DNA: TGCGCCAGCAGCTTGACGACTAGCGGGGGACTTAATGAGCAGTTCTTC. Encoded protein: CASSLTTSGGLNEQFF.

This clonotype was observed a handful of times. The chain combines TRBV12-3 or TRBV12-4 with TRBJ1-6; TRBD1 is a possible D gene (5 bases). The CDR3 has 13 residues. Trimming took 7 bases from V and 9 from J, leaving 13 bases between them. The CDR3 DNA reads TGTGCCAGCACTCGGGGGGGACCTTCACCCCTCCACTTT. Translating gives CASTRGGPSPLHF.

This clonotype was detected only a few times. Since a much larger clone is just one base distant, this may be a read error. V usage is TRBV20-1 and J usage is TRBJ2-5; D gene uncertain. The CDR3 consists of 13 residues. Looked up from germline, CDR1 is DFQATT and CDR2 is SNEGSKA (reference sequence). The V and J ends lost 2 bases and 11 bases respectively, with 18 bases between them. CDR3: CSARPSQKNEQYF. The CDR3 DNA follows: TGCAGTGCTAGACCCTCCCAGAAGAATGAGCAGTACTTC.

The chain recombines TRBV15 with TRBJ2-1; TRBD1 matches at 8 bases. J gave up 8 bases and V 5 bases, and 5 bases lay outside the gene matches. CDR3 size: 13 residues. Germline values: CDR1 LNHNV, CDR2 YYDKDF (reference sequence). CDR3 loop: CATSGDRGDEQFF. CDR3 sequence (DNA): TGTGCCACCAGCGGTGACAGGGGCGATGAGCAGTTCTTC.

This clonotype was detected only a few times. V and J are TRBV4-2 and TRBJ2-1; 11 nucleotides match TRBD2. Germline CDR1 is LGHNA and CDR2 is YNFKEQ. This CDR3 contains 15 residues. The V and J ends lost 3 bases and 6 bases, in that order; junction bases with no gene match: 4. This CDR3 is CASSQLAGGSNEQFF. DNA for the CDR3: TGTGCCAGCAGCCAGCTAGCGGGGGGCTCCAATGAGCAGTTCTTC.

As concerns this clonotype: Compared with germline, one end of the junction differs, possibly owing to a read error. The J gene is TRBJ2-7, the V gene TRBV7-2, with 9 nucleotides matching TRBD1. The CDR3 is made up of 14 amino acids. The germline CDR1 and CDR2 sequences are SGHTA and FQGNSA. The CDR3 loop reads CACSTGQGLYEQYF. CDR3 coding DNA: TGTGCCTGCAGCACTGGACAGGGGCTCTACGAGCAGTACTTC.

The chain has TRBV18 and TRBJ2-7; maybe TRBD2 (5 bases). The CDR3 covers 16 residues. Trimming removed 1 base at V and 0 bases at J, with 13 bases between. Germline V lookup: CDR1 KGHSH, CDR2 LQKENI. CDR3 residues: CASSPLSRGSSYEQYF. The CDR3 nucleotides read TGTGCCAGCTCACCACTCTCCCGGGGATCCTCCTACGAGCAGTACTTC.

V and J are TRBV6-2 or TRBV6-3 and TRBJ2-1, with 9 nucleotides matching TRBD2. This CDR3 is 11 amino acids long. Germline values: CDR1 MNHEY, CDR2 SVGEGT. CDR3 in DNA: TGTGGATCCGGGACTAGCTATGAGCAGTTCTTC. Translation gives CGSGTSYEQFF.